The 30 T cell receptor beta chains below come from one sample, sequenced in a study of beta chain features in type 1 diabetes. Isolated RNA was reverse transcribed in full, so expressed TCRB transcripts were sequenced. Libraries were prepared by immunoSEQ multiplex PCR; TCRdb keeps only in-frame clonotypes and omits some of them. The table includes around 200,000 clones, about an eighth detected once. Specimen: central memory CD4+ T cells from blood. Every receptor here comes from a woman between 18 and 30 years old in good health.

This clone has just a few counts. The gene calls are TRBV18 and TRBJ1-5; possible D gene TRBD1, 6 bases. This CDR3 has 14 amino acids. Trimming took 8 bases from V and 3 from J, leaving 14 bases between them. The V gene's germline CDR1 is KGHSH and CDR2 LQKENI. The CDR3 region has the DNA TGTGCCAGCAGAAAGGACAGTAACAATCAGCCCCAGCATTTT. This sequence encodes CASRKDSNNQPQHF.

The table lists this clone with a few counts. The chain uses TRBV28 and TRBJ2-7; a weak D match, TRBD1 (5 bases). This CDR3 is 13 amino acids long. The germline V gene has CDR1 MDHEN and CDR2 SYDVKM. The V and J ends lost 3 bases and 2 bases respectively, with 8 bases between them. The CDR3 sequence: CASSLQGTYEQYF. CDR3 nucleotides: TGTGCCAGCAGTTTGCAGGGAACCTACGAGCAGTACTTC.

The chain combines TRBV6-5 with TRBJ1-1, with D perhaps TRBD1 (5 bases). Trimming shortened V by 5 bases and J by 4 bases, and 11 bases separated the two germline ends. The CDR3 consists of 13 residues. Per the germline V gene, CDR1 is MNHEY and CDR2 is SVGAGI. Here the CDR3 DNA reads TGTGCCAGCAGTGACAGAGTTGGCACTGAAGCTTTCTTT. This translates into CASSDRVGTEAFF.

This clone was observed at least ten times. The V and J genes are TRBV29-1 and TRBJ2-2, with TRBD1 matching 7 bases. The germline V gene encodes CDR1 SQVTM and CDR2 ANQGSEA. The CDR3 has 14 residues. The V segment lost 8 bases and the J segment 4 bases; nucleotides outside the gene matches: 10. CDR3 coding DNA: TGCAGCACCCGGCTAGGGGGCGGCACCGGGGAGCTGTTTTTT. It codes for CSTRLGGGTGELFF.

The genes are TRBV15 and TRBJ1-1, with 7 bases identical to TRBD1. Germline V gene lookup returns CDR1 LNHNV and CDR2 YYDKDF (reference sequence). The CDR3 runs 15 residues. Unmatched junction bases numbered 8, after V lost 3 bases and J lost 4 bases. The CDR3 region has the DNA TGTGCCACCAGCAGGGAGACAGGGTTGGGCACTGAAGCTTTCTTT. This translates into CATSRETGLGTEAFF.

V and J are TRBV2 and TRBJ1-1, with 8 bases that match TRBD1. This CDR3 comprises 14 residues. V trimming: 5 bases; J trimming: 3 bases; junction bases outside the gene matches: 5. Germline CDR1 SNHLY, CDR2 FYNNEI. The CDR3 spells CASSSGQGYTEAFF. CDR3 coding DNA: TGTGCCAGCAGTTCCGGACAGGGCTACACTGAAGCTTTCTTT.

This clone was counted only a few times. The chain has TRBV7-2 and TRBJ2-7; weak D call: TRBD1 (6 bases). The CDR3 runs to 15 residues. V lost 3 bases to trimming and J lost 1 base, with 13 bases between them. From germline, CDR1 is SGHTA and CDR2 FQGNSA. CDR3 sequence (DNA): TGTGCCAGCAGCTTCAGACAGGCTAAGTCCTACGAGCAGTACTTC. It translates to CASSFRQAKSYEQYF. The full variable domain, its missing parts supplied by reference TRBV7-2 and TRBJ2-7, is GAGVSQSPSNKVTEKGKDVELRCDPISGHTALYWYRQSLGQGLEFLIYFQGNSAPDKSGLPSDRFSAERTGGSVSTLTIQRTQQEDSAVYLCASSFRQAKSYEQYFGPGTRLTVT.

The chain links TRBV12-5 to TRBJ2-3, with 14 bases fitting TRBD2. Germline assignment: CDR1 LGHNT and CDR2 FRNRAP. This CDR3 has 17 amino acids. The ends lost 1 base at V and 5 bases at J; junction bases unmatched: 5. The CDR3: CASGLAGTSGSGDTQYF. DNA for the CDR3: TGTGCTAGTGGTTTGGCGGGGACTAGCGGGAGTGGAGATACGCAGTATTTT.

Of note for this clone: Additional DNA sequences in this sample encode the identical CDR3. The chain is built from TRBV18 and TRBJ2-6; 12 nucleotides agree with TRBD1. The CDR3 totals 18 residues. Germline CDR1 reads KGHSH; CDR2 reads LQKENI. The V and J ends lost 2 bases and 4 bases, in that order; junction bases with no gene match: 6. The CDR3 protein is CASSPTGQGALGANVLTF. In DNA, the CDR3 is TGTGCCAGCTCACCAACGGGACAGGGGGCGCTGGGGGCCAACGTCCTGACTTTC.

This clone was found a few times. The chain is built from TRBV10-2 and TRBJ2-2; the match to TRBD1 covers 8 bases. Trimming cost V 5 bases and J 5 bases; bases outside gene matches: 4. The CDR3 is 14 residues long. CDR1 is WSHSY, CDR2 SAAADI, per germline. CDR3 sequence: CASSWTGTTGELFF. The CDR3, as DNA: TGCGCCAGCAGTTGGACAGGGACGACCGGGGAGCTGTTTTTT.

This clone was seen a few times. The chain recombines TRBV2 with TRBJ1-4; D is possibly TRBD1 (6 bases). This CDR3 comprises 15 residues. Trimming removed 5 bases from V and 7 bases from J, with 17 bases in between. The germline gives CDR1 SNHLY, CDR2 FYNNEI. The CDR3 DNA sequence: TGTGCCAGCAGTAAAGAACAGGGTCTAGGTGAAAAACTGTTTTTT. Translating it yields CASSKEQGLGEKLFF.

The chain employs TRBV4-3 and TRBJ1-4; D perhaps matches TRBD1 (5 bases). CDR1 is LGHNA and CDR2 is YSLEER in the germline V gene. The V gene lost 0 bases and the J gene lost 8 bases, with 19 bases spanning the gap. The CDR3 extends over 17 amino acids. DNA for the CDR3: TGCGCCAGCAGCCAAGATGTGGGCGGGGCGGTGGTGGAAAAACTGTTTTTT. This gives the protein CASSQDVGGAVVEKLFF.

The chain couples TRBV9 to TRBJ2-5; no definite D call. The CDR3 spans 14 residues. Trimming shortened V by 1 base and J by 2 bases, and 9 bases separated the two germline ends. CDR1 is SGDLS, CDR2 YYNGEE, per germline. The CDR3 DNA reads as TGTGCCAGCAGCGTAACGGGTTTTCAAGAGACCCAGTACTTC. Translated: CASSVTGFQETQYF.

V and J are TRBV6-6 and TRBJ2-2; TRBD1 agrees at 7 bases. The CDR3 consists of 15 residues. The germline V gene has CDR1 MNHNY and CDR2 SVGAGI (reference sequence). Trimming removed 5 bases from V and 1 base from J; junction bases left unmatched: 4. In DNA form, the CDR3 reads TGTGCCAGCAGTCCGCGACAGGGGAACACCGGGGAGCTGTTTTTT. Translated, it gives CASSPRQGNTGELFF.

CDR3 nucleotide sequence: TGTGCCACCAGCAGGCTGCAGACTAGCCGGGAGCAGTACTTC. This codes for CATSRLQTSREQYF. The chain combines TRBV15 with TRBJ2-7; 7 bases agree with TRBD2. There are 14 residues in the CDR3. Trimming took 3 bases from V and 7 from J; bases not matched to a gene: 9. Germline CDR1 reads LNHNV; CDR2 reads YYDKDF (reference sequence). Drawing the rest from reference TRBV15 and TRBJ2-7, the complete variable domain is DAMVIQNPRYQVTQFGKPVTLSCSQTLNHNVMYWYQQKSSQAPKLLFHYYDKDFNNEADTPDNFQSRRPNTSFCFLDIRSPGLGDTAMYLCATSRLQTSREQYFGPGTRLTVT.

The V and J genes are TRBV28 and TRBJ2-7; TRBD2 agrees at 8 bases. Germline values: CDR1 MDHEN, CDR2 SYDVKM. With 7 bases clipped from V and 0 bases from J, the junction kept 8 bases outside the gene matches. This CDR3 has 15 residues. As DNA, the CDR3 is TGTGCCAGCATGTCCGGTGGGACTAGCTCCTACGAGCAGTACTTC. Translated, it gives CASMSGGTSSYEQYF.

This clone has just a few counts. This sequence joins TRBV7-9 and TRBJ2-1; a possible D gene is TRBD1 (6 bases). The ends were cut back, 5 bases at V and 1 base at J, with 9 bases in the middle. The CDR3 contains 14 residues. Germline CDR1 SEHNR, CDR2 FQNEAQ (reference sequence). The DNA of the CDR3 is TGTGCCAGCAGCCGTGACAGGTCCTACAATGAGCAGTTCTTC. It codes for CASSRDRSYNEQFF.

V is TRBV6-6 and J is TRBJ1-4; 8 bases agree with TRBD1. In germline, CDR1 is MNHNY, CDR2 SVGAGI (reference sequence). J lost 4 bases, V lost 5 bases, and 9 bases had no gene match. The CDR3 covers 16 residues. DNA of the CDR3: TGTGCCAGCAGTAGACGGACAGGGCAGTATAATGAAAAACTGTTTTTT. Protein: CASSRRTGQYNEKLFF.

CDR3 in DNA: TGCAGTGTAGCGGCAGGGCTCGAGCAGTACTTC. It encodes CSVAAGLEQYF. The chain is built from TRBV20-1 and TRBJ2-7; weak D call: TRBD2 (6 bases). The CDR3 is made up of 11 amino acids. V was clipped by 7 bases and J by 6 bases, with 13 bases between them. Germline assignment: CDR1 DFQATT and CDR2 SNEGSKA (reference sequence).

V gene TRBV5-1 combines with J gene TRBJ1-1, with D possibly matching TRBD1 (5 bases). This CDR3 is built from 15 residues. Germline V gene data show CDR1 as SGHRS and CDR2 as YFSETQ. V was shortened by 4 bases and J by 3 bases, with 16 bases between the two germline ends. CDR3 protein: CASSPLTVSDTEAFF. Here the CDR3 DNA reads TGCGCCAGCAGCCCCTTGACAGTTTCGGACACTGAAGCTTTCTTT.

This clone occurred a few times. The V and J genes are TRBV28 and TRBJ1-3; tentative D call: TRBD1 (5 bases). The CDR3 runs 16 residues. V was cut by 7 bases and J by 3 bases, with 19 bases left in between. Germline assignment: CDR1 MDHEN and CDR2 SYDVKM. The CDR3 region is CASNPGGGLRGNTIYF. The CDR3 DNA is TGTGCCAGCAACCCGGGGGGAGGGTTACGTGGAAACACCATATATTTT.

In this sample, this clone turned up a few times. In DNA, the CDR3 is TGTGCCTGGAGCCGAGCGGGGGGGGGTGAGACCCAGTACTTC. This codes for CAWSRAGGGETQYF. The genes are TRBV30 and TRBJ2-5; 10 nucleotides align to TRBD2. V was clipped by 3 bases and J by 5 bases; unmatched bases: 6. CDR1 is GTSNPN, CDR2 SVGIG, per germline (reference sequence). The CDR3 is 14 amino acids.

In its sample, this clone was seen a few times. As DNA, the CDR3 is TGTGCCTGGAGTCTAGCGGGAGTTTGGAACACTGAAGCTTTCTTT. It is translated as CAWSLAGVWNTEAFF. V usage is TRBV30 and J usage is TRBJ1-1; no clear D gene. Trimming removed 2 bases at V and 1 base at J, with 14 bases between. Germline V gives CDR1 GTSNPN, CDR2 SVGIG (reference sequence). CDR3 length equals 15 residues. The whole variable domain, remainder taken from reference TRBV30 and TRBJ1-1, is SQTIHQWPATLVQPVGSPLSLECTVEGTSNPNLYWYRQAAGRGLQLLFYSVGIGQISSEVPQNLSASRPQDRQFILSSKKLLLSDSGFYLCAWSLAGVWNTEAFFGQGTRLTVV.

The CDR3 DNA sequence: TGTGCCAGCAGCTTGCGTTCTAGCGGGAACGGAGATACGCAGTATTTT. It specifies CASSLRSSGNGDTQYF. This sequence joins TRBV5-6 and TRBJ2-3; 9 bases align to TRBD2. V lost 1 base and J lost 5; bases outside the gene matches: 8. This CDR3 contains 16 residues. The V gene's germline CDR1 is SGHDT and CDR2 YYEEEE.

This clone was recorded a few times. This chain connects TRBV18 to TRBJ2-7; D is unclear. The germline V and J ends were trimmed by 5 bases and 5 bases, with 7 bases remaining between them. Germline V gives CDR1 KGHSH, CDR2 LQKENI. This CDR3 comprises 11 residues. The CDR3 is CASSSLDEQYF. CDR3 nucleotide sequence: TGTGCCAGCTCATCTTTAGACGAGCAGTACTTC. The complete variable domain, with remaining parts taken from reference TRBV18 and TRBJ2-7, reads NAGVMQNPRHLVRRRGQEARLRCSPMKGHSHVYWYRQLPEEGLKFMVYLQKENIIDESGMPKERFSAEFPKEGPSILRIQQVVRGDSAAYFCASSSLDEQYFGPGTRLTVT.

J is TRBJ2-7 and V is TRBV5-6, with a possible D match to TRBD1 (6 bases). The CDR3 totals 13 residues. The V end lost 5 bases, the J end lost 3 bases, and 12 bases lay between the germline ends. The germline gives CDR1 SGHDT, CDR2 YYEEEE. The CDR3: CASSLDRNYEQYF. The CDR3 nucleotides read TGTGCCAGCAGTCTAGACAGGAACTACGAGCAGTACTTC. Variable domain in full (rest from reference TRBV5-6 and TRBJ2-7): DAGVTQSPTHLIKTRGQQVTLRCSPKSGHDTVSWYQQALGQGPQFIFQYYEEEERQRGNFPDRFSGHQFPNYSSELNVNALLLGDSALYLCASSLDRNYEQYFGPGTRLTVT.

This clone was seen only a few times. The chain couples TRBV5-4 to TRBJ2-2; 7 bases are shared with TRBD1. The CDR3 is 15 residues long. Trimming at V came to 4 bases and at J to 5 bases, leaving 8 bases not matched to a gene. Germline CDR1 SGHNT, CDR2 YYREEE (reference sequence). The CDR3 protein is CASSRQGIETGELFF. The CDR3 nucleotides are TGTGCCAGCAGCCGACAGGGTATAGAGACCGGGGAGCTGTTTTTT.

This clone showed up just a few times. The chain combines TRBV9 with TRBJ2-6; D is perhaps TRBD2 (6 bases). CDR1 and CDR2 from the germline V gene are SGDLS and YYNGEE. The CDR3 runs 15 residues. V shed 0 bases and J shed 2 bases, with 6 bases lying between them. DNA of the CDR3: TGTGCCAGCAGCGTAGCGGGGGCTGGGGCCAACGTCCTGACTTTC. Its translation is CASSVAGAGANVLTF.

This clone occurred a few times. The chain has TRBV5-1 and TRBJ2-7, with 11 positions matching TRBD1. Trimming at V came to 3 bases and at J to 6 bases, leaving 5 bases not matched to a gene. CDR3 length: 14 amino acids. Germline CDR1 and CDR2: SGHRS and YFSETQ. The CDR3 region is CASSYGQGAGEQYF. The CDR3 region has the DNA TGCGCCAGCAGCTACGGACAGGGGGCGGGCGAGCAGTACTTC.

The sample holds a few counts of this clone. This chain links TRBV30 with TRBJ1-2; D gene ambiguous. This CDR3 contains 13 residues. Trimming took 1 base from V and 4 from J, leaving 10 bases between them. Germline V gene lookup returns CDR1 GTSNPN and CDR2 SVGIG (reference sequence). CDR3 residues: CAWSGFGLYGYTF. The CDR3 DNA follows: TGTGCCTGGAGTGGCTTTGGACTCTATGGCTACACCTTC.